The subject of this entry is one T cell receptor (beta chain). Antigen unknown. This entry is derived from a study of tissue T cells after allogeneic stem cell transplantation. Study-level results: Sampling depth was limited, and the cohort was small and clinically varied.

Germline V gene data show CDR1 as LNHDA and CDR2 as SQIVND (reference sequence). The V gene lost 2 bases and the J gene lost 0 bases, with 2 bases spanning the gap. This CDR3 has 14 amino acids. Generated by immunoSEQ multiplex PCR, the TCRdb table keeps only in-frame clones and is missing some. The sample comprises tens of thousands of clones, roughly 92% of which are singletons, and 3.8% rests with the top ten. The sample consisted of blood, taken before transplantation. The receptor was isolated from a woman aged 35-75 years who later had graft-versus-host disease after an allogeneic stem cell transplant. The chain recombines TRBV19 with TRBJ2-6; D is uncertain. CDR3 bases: TGTGCCAGTAGTATAAGCTCTGGGGCCAACGTCCTGACTTTC. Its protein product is CASSISSGANVLTF.